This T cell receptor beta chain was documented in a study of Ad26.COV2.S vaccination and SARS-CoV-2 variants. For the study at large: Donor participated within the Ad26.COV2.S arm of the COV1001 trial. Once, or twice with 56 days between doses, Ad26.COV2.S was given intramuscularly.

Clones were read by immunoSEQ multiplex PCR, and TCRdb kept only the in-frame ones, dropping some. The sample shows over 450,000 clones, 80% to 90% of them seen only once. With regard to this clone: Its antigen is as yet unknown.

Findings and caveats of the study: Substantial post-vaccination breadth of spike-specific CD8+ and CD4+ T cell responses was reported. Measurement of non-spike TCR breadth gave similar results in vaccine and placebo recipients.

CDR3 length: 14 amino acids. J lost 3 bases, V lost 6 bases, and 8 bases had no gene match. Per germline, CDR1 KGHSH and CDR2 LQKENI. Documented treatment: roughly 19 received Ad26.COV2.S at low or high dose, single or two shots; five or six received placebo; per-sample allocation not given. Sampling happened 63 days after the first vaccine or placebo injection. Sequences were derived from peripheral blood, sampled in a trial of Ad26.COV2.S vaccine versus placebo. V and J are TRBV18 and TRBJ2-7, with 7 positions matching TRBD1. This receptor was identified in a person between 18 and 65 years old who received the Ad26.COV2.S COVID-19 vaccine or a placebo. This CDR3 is CASSRQGAGYEQYF. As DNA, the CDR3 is TGTGCCAGCTCGCGACAGGGCGCGGGCTACGAGCAGTACTTC.